The 9 T cell receptor beta chains below were found in one sample sequenced in a study of Tregs in tolerant kidney transplant recipients. The nonmyeloablative bone marrow transplants came from related graft donors, with transient mixed chimerism. Sequenced by immunoSEQ multiplex PCR; TCRdb stores in-frame clones only, minus some. The data include some 15,000 clones; the top ten clones carry roughly 4%. The sequences come from CD4+ T cells from blood (PBMCs), collected 12 months after the transplant. These receptors were taken from a human patient who received a combined kidney and bone marrow transplant. The graft donor may account for some of the T cells.

Points on this clone: The read ends 3 residues before the CDR3 terminus; that terminus is restored from the germline J gene. The V gene is TRBV5-1, the J gene TRBJ1-4, with D unresolved. CDR1 is SGHRS, CDR2 YFSETQ, per germline. V lost 5 bases and J lost 0, with 11 bases in between. This CDR3 has 15 residues. This chain's CDR3 is CASRRNTATNEKLFF. CDR3 bases read: TGCGCCAGCAGACGAAACACAGCAACTAATGAAAAA.

As concerns this clone: The DNA ends 3 residues before the CDR3 does, and the rest of the CDR3 is filled in from the germline J gene. J is TRBJ1-6 and V is TRBV20-1; D gene unclear. Germline values: CDR1 DFQATT, CDR2 SNEGSKA (reference sequence). V was trimmed by 6 bases and J by 4 bases, leaving 4 bases between them. This CDR3 has 11 residues. The sequenced CDR3 bases are TGCAGTGCCATTTATAATTCACCC. It encodes CSAIYNSP. The CDR3 as a whole reads CSAIYNSPLHF.

Worth noting for this clone: The missing CDR3 end, 3 residues past where the read stops, is filled in from the germline J gene. The chain recombines TRBV11-2 with TRBJ2-2; no definite D call. The germline gives CDR1 SGHAT, CDR2 FQNNGV. V was clipped by 3 bases and J by 1 base, with 6 bases between them. This CDR3 is built from 14 residues. The CDR3 is CASSFRVNTGELFF. The CDR3 DNA, read in part, is TGTGCCAGCAGCTTTAGGGTGAACACCGGGGAG.

Points on this clone: The read gets to within 3 residues of the CDR3 end, and the germline J gene fills in the rest. This chain links TRBV20-1 with TRBJ1-5; D unclear. Germline assignment: CDR1 DFQATT and CDR2 SNEGSKA (reference sequence). The CDR3 extends over 13 amino acids. Trimming removed 2 bases from V and 6 bases from J, with 11 bases in between. The sequenced part of the CDR3 DNA is TGCAGTGCTAGACCCAGACTGGGTCAGCCC. Amino acids: CSARPRLGQP. In full, the CDR3 reads CSARPRLGQPQHF.

Concerning this clone: The CDR3 end is not reached by the read, which stops 3 residues before it; the germline J gene fills it in. This chain connects TRBV18 to TRBJ2-3; D is unresolved. The germline V and J ends were trimmed by 1 base and 4 bases, with 3 bases remaining between them. Germline V CDR1 and CDR2: KGHSH, LQKENI. The CDR3 is 12 residues long. This CDR3 reads CASSPLADTQYF. The sequenced CDR3 bases are TGTGCCAGCTCACCACTAGCAGATACG.

As concerns this clone: The CDR3 goes on 3 residues after the read ends, and that part is filled in from the germline J gene. This chain joins TRBV9 and TRBJ2-7; D not certain. Germline loops: CDR1 SGDLS, CDR2 YYNGEE. The CDR3 sequence is 12 residues long. V shed 2 bases and J shed 6 bases, with 9 bases lying between them. The CDR3 sequence: CASSVLITEQYF. The part of the CDR3 DNA that was read is TGTGCCAGCAGCGTTCTAATCACCGAG. Based on the CDR3 plus reference TRBV9 and TRBJ2-7, the full variable domain is DSGVTQTPKHLITATGQRVTLRCSPRSGDLSVYWYQQSLDQGLQFLIQYYNGEERAKGNILERFSAQQFPDLHSELNLSSLELGDSALYFCASSVLITEQYFGPGTRLTVT.

In regard to this clone: The observed sequence ends 3 residues before the CDR3 terminus, with the missing tail filled in from the germline J gene. This chain joins TRBV30 and TRBJ2-1; 9 bases are a match to TRBD2. V dropped 8 bases and J dropped 7; count of bases not matched to a gene: 9. Germline V gene data show CDR1 as GTSNPN and CDR2 as SVGIG (reference sequence). This CDR3 spans 13 amino acids. Partial CDR3 DNA: TGTGCCGGTAAGGGCAGCGGGAGGAATGAG. This codes for CAGKGSGRNE. The complete CDR3 sequence is CAGKGSGRNEQFF.

About this clone itself: Read sequence stops 3 residues before the CDR3 end, and the germline J gene provides the missing end. V and J are TRBV5-1 and TRBJ2-3; possibly TRBD1 for D (6 bases). The CDR3 loop spans 14 amino acids. V lost 2 bases, J lost 2 bases, and 9 bases lay in between. Germline CDR1 SGHRS, CDR2 YFSETQ. CDR3 sequence: CASSFGTPTDTQYF. The CDR3 DNA, read in part, is TGCGCCAGCAGCTTCGGGACACCCACAGATACG.

Note on this clone: The read gets to within 3 residues of the CDR3 end, and the germline J gene fills in the rest. This chain uses TRBV2 with TRBJ2-1; possibly TRBD1 for D (5 bases). Germline V gene sequence: CDR1 SNHLY, CDR2 FYNNEI. This CDR3 spans 13 amino acids. Trimming cost V 5 bases and J 7 bases, with 12 bases left between them. The sequenced part of the CDR3 DNA is TGTGCCAGCAGTATCAGCTACAGGAATGAG. Its protein is CASSISYRNE. The CDR3 in full is CASSISYRNEQFF.